The clone carrying this T cell receptor beta chain was seen a few times. Antigen: not known. CD8+ and CD4+ T cells circulating in blood were sequenced for TCR beta. This specimen belongs to a study of CD8 T cells in Susac syndrome. Study-wide points: That the number of individuals in its TCR sequencing and HLA analysis was relatively small was acknowledged by the study.

With random hexamers, reverse transcription was performed on roughly 0.45 to 1 ug of RNA. An immunoSEQ multiplex PCR generated amplified TCR beta CDR3 products spanning 54 Vbeta and 13 Jbeta. TCRdb reanalysed the immunoSEQ multiplex PCR reads using MiXCR and keeps one entry per CDR3 protein. Counted here are about 150,000 distinct CDR3 sequences, over 85% occurring once; the ten biggest clones make up 0.21%. Sample: CD8+ T cells from PBMCs. The source is a human donor with multiple sclerosis.

CDR3 region: CASSLAPTQVGEQYF. The CDR3 DNA is TGTGCCAGCAGCTTAGCCCCCACACAGGTGGGGGAGCAGTACTTC. This sequence joins TRBV7-8 and TRBJ2-7; D possibly corresponds to TRBD1 (5 bases). Looked up from germline, CDR1 is SGHVS and CDR2 is FQNEAQ. The CDR3 loop spans 15 amino acids. Trimming cost V 0 bases and J 7 bases, with 16 bases left between them. Full variable domain (remainder filled in from reference TRBV7-8 and TRBJ2-7): GAGVSQSPRYKVAKRGQDVALRCDPISGHVSLFWYQQALGQGPEFLTYFQNEAQLDKSGLPSDRFFAERPEGSVSTLKIQRTQQEDSAVYLCASSLAPTQVGEQYFGPGTRLTVT.